This passage covers 2 T cell receptor beta chains from one sample sequenced in a study of vaccination and CD4 T cells after COVID-19. The Oncomine TCR Beta short-read assay sequenced DNA from cultured CD4+ T cells. TCRdb used MiXCR to reprocess the PCR reads, holding one entry per CDR3 protein. This sample has 13,000 to 15,000 distinct CDR3 sequences, with about 34% found just once. For these TCRs, the target antigens are not known. Indicated treatment: approximately 11-day PBMC culture with coronavirus spike peptide pools or control peptides (ViraFEST assay). The sample consisted of cultured CD4+ T cells from blood. Receptors originate from a human donor with COVID-19.

The V call is TRBV11-1, the J call TRBJ1-2; 8 positions agree with TRBD1. The CDR3 is 14 residues long. Germline CDR1 and CDR2: SGHAT and FQDESV (reference sequence). With 5 bases clipped from V and 2 bases from J, the junction kept 4 bases outside the gene matches. CDR3 DNA sequence: TGTGCCAGCAGCCAGGGACAGGCGAACTATGGCTACACCTTC. Amino acid sequence: CASSQGQANYGYTF.

This clonotype was seen just once. Because the CDR3's place on the DNA is in doubt, the DNA is left out and the CDR3 is given as listed by TCRdb. The CDR3 reads CASSSSGRVFNQPQHF. The rearrangement uses TRBV27 and TRBJ1-5; the D segment call TRBD1 is taken from the table without a DNA check. From its first to its last residue, the CDR3 has 16 amino acids. Per germline, CDR1 MNHEY and CDR2 SMNVEV (reference sequence).